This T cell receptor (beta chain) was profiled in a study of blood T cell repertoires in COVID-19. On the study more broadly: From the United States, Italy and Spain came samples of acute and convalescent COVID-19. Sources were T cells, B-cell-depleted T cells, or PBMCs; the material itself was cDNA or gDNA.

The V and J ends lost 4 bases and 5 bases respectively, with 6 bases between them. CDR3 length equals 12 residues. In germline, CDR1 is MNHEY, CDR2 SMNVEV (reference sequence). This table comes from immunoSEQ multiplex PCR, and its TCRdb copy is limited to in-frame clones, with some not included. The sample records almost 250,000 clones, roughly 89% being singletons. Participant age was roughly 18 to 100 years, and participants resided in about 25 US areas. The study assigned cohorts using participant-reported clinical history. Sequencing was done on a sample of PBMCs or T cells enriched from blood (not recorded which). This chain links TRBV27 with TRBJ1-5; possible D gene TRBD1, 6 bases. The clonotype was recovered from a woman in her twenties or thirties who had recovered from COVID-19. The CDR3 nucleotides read TGTGCCAGCAGTTCAGGGGATCAGCCCCAGCATTTT. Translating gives CASSSGDQPQHF.